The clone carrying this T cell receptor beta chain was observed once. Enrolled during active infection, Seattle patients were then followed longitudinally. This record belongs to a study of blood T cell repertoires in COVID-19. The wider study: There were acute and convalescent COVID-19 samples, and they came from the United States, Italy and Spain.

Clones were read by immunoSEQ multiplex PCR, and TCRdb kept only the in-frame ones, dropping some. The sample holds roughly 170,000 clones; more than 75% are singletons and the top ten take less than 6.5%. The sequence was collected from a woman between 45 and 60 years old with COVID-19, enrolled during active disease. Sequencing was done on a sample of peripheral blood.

The CDR3 reads CASSLSIPGQGSTYEQYF. CDR3 DNA: TGTGCCAGCAGTCTCTCAATCCCGGGACAGGGCTCCACGTACGAGCAGTACTTC. The V gene is TRBV2, the J gene TRBJ2-7; 9 bases agree with TRBD1. This CDR3 has 18 amino acids. J lost 4 bases, V lost 5 bases, and 18 bases had no gene match. Germline CDR1 reads SNHLY; CDR2 reads FYNNEI.